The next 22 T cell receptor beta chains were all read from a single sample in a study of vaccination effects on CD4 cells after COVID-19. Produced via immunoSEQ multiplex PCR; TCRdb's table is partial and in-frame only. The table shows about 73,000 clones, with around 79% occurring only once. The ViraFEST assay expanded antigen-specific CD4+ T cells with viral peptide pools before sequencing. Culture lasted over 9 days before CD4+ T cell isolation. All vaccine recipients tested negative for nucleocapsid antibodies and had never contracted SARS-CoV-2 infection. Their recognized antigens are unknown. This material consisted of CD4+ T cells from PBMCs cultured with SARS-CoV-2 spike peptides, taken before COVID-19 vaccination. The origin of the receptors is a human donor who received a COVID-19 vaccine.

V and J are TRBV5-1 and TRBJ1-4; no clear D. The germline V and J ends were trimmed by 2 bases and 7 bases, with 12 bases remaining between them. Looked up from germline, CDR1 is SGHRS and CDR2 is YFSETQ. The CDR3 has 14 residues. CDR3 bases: TGCGCCAGCAGCTTTAACGGGCAGTCTGAAAAACTGTTTTTT. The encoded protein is CASSFNGQSEKLFF.

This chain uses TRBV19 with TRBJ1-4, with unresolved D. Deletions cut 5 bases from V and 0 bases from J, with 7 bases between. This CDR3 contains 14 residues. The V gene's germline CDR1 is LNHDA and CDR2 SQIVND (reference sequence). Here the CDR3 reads CASSAQSTNEKLFF. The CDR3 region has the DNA TGTGCCAGTAGTGCGCAGTCAACTAATGAAAAACTGTTTTTT.

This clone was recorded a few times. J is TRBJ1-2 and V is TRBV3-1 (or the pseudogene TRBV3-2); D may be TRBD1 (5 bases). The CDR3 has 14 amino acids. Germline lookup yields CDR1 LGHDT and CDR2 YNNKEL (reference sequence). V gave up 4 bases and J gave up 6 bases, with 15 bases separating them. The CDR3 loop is CASSPVEGRHGYTF. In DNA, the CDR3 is TGTGCCAGCAGCCCCGTAGAGGGGAGGCATGGCTACACCTTC.

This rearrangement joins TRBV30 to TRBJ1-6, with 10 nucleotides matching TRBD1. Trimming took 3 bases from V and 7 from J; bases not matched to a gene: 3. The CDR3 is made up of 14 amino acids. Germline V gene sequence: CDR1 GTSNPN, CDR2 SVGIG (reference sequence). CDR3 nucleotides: TGTGCCTGGAGGCGGGACAGGGGCAATTCACCCCTCCACTTT. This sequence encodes CAWRRDRGNSPLHF.

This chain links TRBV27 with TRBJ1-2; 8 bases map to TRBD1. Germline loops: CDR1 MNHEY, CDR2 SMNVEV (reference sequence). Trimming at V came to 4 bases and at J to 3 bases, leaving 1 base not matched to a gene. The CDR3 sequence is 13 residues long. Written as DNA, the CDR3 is TGTGCCAGCAGTTCGGGACAGGACTATGGCTACACCTTC. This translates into CASSSGQDYGYTF.

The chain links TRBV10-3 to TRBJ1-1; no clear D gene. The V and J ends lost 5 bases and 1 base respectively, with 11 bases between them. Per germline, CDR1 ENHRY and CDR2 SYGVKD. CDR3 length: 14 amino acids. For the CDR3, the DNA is TGTGCCATCAGTACCAGTGGTAAGAACACTGAAGCTTTCTTT. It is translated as CAISTSGKNTEAFF.

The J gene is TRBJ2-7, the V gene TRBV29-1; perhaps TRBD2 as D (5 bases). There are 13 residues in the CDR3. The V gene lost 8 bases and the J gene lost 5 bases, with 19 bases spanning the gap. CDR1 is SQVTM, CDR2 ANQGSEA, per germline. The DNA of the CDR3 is TGCAGCTCCGAATGTGTCCAGAGGGACGAGCAGTACGTC. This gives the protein CSSECVQRDEQYV.

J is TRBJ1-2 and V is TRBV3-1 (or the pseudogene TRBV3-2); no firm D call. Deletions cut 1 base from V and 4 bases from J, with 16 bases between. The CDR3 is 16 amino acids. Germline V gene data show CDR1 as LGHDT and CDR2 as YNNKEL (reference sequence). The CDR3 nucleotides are TGTGCCAGCAGCCAAGGGATCTCCGGTGCCTTCTATGGCTACACCTTC. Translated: CASSQGISGAFYGYTF.

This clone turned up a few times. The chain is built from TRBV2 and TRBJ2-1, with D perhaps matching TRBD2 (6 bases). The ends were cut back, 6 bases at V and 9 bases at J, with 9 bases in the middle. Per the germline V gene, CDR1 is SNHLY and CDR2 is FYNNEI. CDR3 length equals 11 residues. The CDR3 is CASRQAGEQFF. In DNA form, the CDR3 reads TGTGCCAGCAGACAAGCGGGTGAGCAGTTCTTC.

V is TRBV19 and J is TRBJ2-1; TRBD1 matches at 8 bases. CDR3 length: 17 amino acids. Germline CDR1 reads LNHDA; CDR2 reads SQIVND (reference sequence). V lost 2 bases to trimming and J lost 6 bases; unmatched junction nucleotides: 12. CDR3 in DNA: TGTGCCAGTAGTATACCTTTGCGGCAGGGGGCGCGCAATGAGCAGTTCTTC. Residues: CASSIPLRQGARNEQFF. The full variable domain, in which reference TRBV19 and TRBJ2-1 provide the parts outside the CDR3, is DGGITQSPKYLFRKEGQNVTLSCEQNLNHDAMYWYRQDPGQGLRLIYYSQIVNDFQKGDIAEGYSVSREKKESFPLTVTSAQKNPTAFYLCASSIPLRQGARNEQFFGPGTRLTVL.

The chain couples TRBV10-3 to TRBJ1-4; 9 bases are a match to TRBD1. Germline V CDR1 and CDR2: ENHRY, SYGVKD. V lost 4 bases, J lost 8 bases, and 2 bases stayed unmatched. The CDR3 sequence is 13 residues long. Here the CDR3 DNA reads TGTGCCATCAGTGCCGGGACAGGGGAAAAACTGTTTTTT. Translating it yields CAISAGTGEKLFF.

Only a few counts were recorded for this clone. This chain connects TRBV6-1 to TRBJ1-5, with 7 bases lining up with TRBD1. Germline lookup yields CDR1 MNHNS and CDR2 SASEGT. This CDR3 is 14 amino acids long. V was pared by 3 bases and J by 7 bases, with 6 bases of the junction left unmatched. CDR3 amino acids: CASSDTGVWQPQHF. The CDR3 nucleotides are TGTGCCAGCAGTGACACAGGGGTATGGCAGCCCCAGCATTTT.

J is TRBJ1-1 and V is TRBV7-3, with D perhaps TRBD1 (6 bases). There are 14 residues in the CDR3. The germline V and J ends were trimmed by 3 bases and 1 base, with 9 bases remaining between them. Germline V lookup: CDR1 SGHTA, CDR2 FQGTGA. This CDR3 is CASSLGGWNTEAFF. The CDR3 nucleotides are TGTGCCAGCAGCTTGGGGGGCTGGAACACTGAAGCTTTCTTT. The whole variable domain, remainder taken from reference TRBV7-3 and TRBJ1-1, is GAGVSQTPSNKVTEKGKYVELRCDPISGHTALYWYRQSLGQGPEFLIYFQGTGAADDSGLPNDRFFAVRPEGSVSTLKIQRTERGDSAVYLCASSLGGWNTEAFFGQGTRLTVV.

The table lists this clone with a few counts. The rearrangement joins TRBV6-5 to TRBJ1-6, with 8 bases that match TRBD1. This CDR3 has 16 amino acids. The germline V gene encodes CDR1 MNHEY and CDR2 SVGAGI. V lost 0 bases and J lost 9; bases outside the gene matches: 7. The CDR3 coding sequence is TGTGCCAGCAGTTACTCCACTACAGGGGGTTCTTCACCCCTCCACTTT. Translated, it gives CASSYSTTGGSSPLHF.

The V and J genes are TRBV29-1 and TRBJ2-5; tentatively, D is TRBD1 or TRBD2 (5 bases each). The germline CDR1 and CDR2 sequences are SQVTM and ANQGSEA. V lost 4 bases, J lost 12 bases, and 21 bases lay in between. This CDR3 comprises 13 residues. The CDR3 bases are TGCAGCGTTGCAGGCCAGGGACGGGCGAATGAGTACTTC. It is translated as CSVAGQGRANEYF.

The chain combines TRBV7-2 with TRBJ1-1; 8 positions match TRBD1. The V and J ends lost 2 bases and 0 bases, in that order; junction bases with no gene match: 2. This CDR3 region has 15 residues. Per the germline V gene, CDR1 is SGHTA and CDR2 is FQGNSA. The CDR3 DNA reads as TGTGCCAGCAGCTTACAGGGGGCGATGAACACTGAAGCTTTCTTT. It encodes CASSLQGAMNTEAFF.

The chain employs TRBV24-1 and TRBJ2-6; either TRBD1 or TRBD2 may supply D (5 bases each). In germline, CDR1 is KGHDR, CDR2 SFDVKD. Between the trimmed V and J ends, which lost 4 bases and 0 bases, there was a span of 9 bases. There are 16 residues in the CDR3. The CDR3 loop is CATSDPGTSGANVLTF. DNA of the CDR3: TGTGCCACCAGTGACCCAGGGACCTCTGGGGCCAACGTCCTGACTTTC.

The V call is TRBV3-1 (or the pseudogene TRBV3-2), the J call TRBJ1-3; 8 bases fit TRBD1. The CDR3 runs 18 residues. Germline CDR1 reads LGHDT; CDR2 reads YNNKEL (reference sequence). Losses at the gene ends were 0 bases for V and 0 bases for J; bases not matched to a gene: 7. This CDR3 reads CASSQEMQGASSGNTIYF. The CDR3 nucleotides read TGTGCCAGCAGCCAAGAAATGCAGGGGGCGAGCTCTGGAAACACCATATATTTT.

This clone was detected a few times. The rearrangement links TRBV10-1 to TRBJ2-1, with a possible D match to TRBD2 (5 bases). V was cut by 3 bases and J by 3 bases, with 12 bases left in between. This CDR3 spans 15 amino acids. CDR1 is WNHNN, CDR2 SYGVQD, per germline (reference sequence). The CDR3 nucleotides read TGCGCCAGCAGTGACGGAGTAGCGAGCTACAATGAGCAGTTCTTC. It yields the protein CASSDGVASYNEQFF.

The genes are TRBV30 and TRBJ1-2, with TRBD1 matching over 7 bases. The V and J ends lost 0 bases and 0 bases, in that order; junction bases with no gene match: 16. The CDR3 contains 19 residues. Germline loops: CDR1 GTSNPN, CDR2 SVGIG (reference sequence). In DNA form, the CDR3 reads TGTGCCTGGAGTGTCTTGGGGGGACAGTTCTACCCGACTAACTATGGCTACACCTTC. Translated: CAWSVLGGQFYPTNYGYTF.

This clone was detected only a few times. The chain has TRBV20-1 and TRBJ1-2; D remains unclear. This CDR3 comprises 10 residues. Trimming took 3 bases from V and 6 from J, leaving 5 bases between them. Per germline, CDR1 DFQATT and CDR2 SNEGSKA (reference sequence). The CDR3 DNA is TGCAGTGCTAGTGGTAATGGCTACACCTTC. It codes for CSASGNGYTF.

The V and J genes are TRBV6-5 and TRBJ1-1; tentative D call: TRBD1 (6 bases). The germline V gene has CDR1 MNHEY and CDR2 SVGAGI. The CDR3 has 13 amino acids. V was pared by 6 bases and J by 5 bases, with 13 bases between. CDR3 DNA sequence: TGTGCCAGCAGATTACAGGGAGGTACTGAAGCTTTCTTT. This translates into CASRLQGGTEAFF.